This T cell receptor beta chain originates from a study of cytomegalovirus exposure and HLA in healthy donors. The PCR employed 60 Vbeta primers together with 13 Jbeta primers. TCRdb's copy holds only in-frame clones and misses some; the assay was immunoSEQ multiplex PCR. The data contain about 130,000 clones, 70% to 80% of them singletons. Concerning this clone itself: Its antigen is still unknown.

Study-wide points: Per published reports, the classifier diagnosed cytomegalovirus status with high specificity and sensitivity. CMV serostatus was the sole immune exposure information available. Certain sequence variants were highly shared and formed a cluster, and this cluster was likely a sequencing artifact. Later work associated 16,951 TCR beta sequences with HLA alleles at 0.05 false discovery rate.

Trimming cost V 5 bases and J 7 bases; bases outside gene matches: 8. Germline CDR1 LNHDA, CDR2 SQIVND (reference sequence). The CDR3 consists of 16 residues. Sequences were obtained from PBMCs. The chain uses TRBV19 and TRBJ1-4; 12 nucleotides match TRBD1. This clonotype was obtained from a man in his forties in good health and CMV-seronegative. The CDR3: CASSANRDRGREKLFF. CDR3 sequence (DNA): TGTGCCAGTAGTGCAAACCGGGACAGGGGGCGTGAAAAACTGTTTTTT. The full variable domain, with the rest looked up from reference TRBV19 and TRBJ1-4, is DGGITQSPKYLFRKEGQNVTLSCEQNLNHDAMYWYRQDPGQGLRLIYYSQIVNDFQKGDIAEGYSVSREKKESFPLTVTSAQKNPTAFYLCASSANRDRGREKLFFGSGTQLSVL.